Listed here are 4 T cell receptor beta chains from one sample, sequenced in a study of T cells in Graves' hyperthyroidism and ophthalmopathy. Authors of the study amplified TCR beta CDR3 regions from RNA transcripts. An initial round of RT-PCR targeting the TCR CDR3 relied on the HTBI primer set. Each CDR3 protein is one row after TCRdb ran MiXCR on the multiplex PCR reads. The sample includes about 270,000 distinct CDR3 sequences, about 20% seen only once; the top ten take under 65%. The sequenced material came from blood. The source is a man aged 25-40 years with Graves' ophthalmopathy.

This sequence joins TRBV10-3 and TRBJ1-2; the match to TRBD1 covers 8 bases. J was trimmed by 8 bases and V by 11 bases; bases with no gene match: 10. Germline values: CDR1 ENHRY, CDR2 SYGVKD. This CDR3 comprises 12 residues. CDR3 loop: CAVQGDWQGYTF. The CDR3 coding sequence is TGTGCCGTACAGGGGGATTGGCAAGGCTACACCTTC.

CDR3 DNA: TGCGCCAGCAGCCCCGGCGAGTACCGAAGGTCCGAGCAGTACTTC. Amino acids: CASSPGEYRRSEQYF. V is TRBV5-1 and J is TRBJ2-7; unclear D gene. The CDR3 runs to 15 residues. Trimming shortened V by 4 bases and J by 6 bases, and 20 bases separated the two germline ends. The germline V gene has CDR1 SGHRS and CDR2 YFSETQ.

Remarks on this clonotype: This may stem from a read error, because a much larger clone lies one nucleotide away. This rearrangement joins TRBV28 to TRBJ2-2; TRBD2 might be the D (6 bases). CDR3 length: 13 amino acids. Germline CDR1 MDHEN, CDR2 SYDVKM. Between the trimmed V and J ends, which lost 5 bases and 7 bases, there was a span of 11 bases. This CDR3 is CASSERAIGELFF. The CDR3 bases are TGTGCCAGCAGTGAGCGGGCCATCGGGGAGCTGTTTTTT.

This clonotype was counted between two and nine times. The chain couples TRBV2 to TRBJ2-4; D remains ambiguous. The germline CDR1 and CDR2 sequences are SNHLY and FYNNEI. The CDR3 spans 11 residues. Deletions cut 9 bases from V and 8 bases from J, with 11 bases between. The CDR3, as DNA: TGTGCCAGTTTCTCTGGACACATTCAGTACTTC. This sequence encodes CASFSGHIQYF.